This entry lists 27 T cell receptor beta chains sequenced from one sample in a study of cytomegalovirus exposure and HLA in healthy donors. It was with 60 Vbeta and 13 Jbeta primers that the PCR ran. Method: immunoSEQ multiplex PCR; TCRdb's copy keeps in-frame clones and lacks some. The sample has fewer than 200,000 clones, approximately 80% seen once; the top ten hold around 9.8%. Source material: PBMCs. The receptors shown here come from a man younger than 30 in good health and CMV-seropositive.

The rearrangement links TRBV30 to TRBJ1-2; 12 bases match TRBD1. Germline V lookup: CDR1 GTSNPN, CDR2 SVGIG (reference sequence). The length of the CDR3 is 17 residues. V gave up 2 bases and J gave up 7 bases; unmatched junction bases: 14. Here the CDR3 reads CAWSFNLRGQGALGYTF. Written as DNA, the CDR3 is TGTGCCTGGAGTTTCAACCTCCGGGGACAGGGGGCTCTTGGCTACACCTTC.

This clone was detected once. The V and J genes are TRBV7-2 and TRBJ1-4; unclear D gene. Germline V gives CDR1 SGHTA, CDR2 FQGNSA. This CDR3 has 15 amino acids. With 2 bases removed from V and 7 bases from J, the gap between germline ends came to 14 bases. In DNA, the CDR3 is TGTGCCAGCAGCTTATTGACGGGAACTGTTGAAAAACTGTTTTTT. Its protein is CASSLLTGTVEKLFF. The variable domain in full, with the rest retrieved from reference TRBV7-2 and TRBJ1-4, is GAGVSQSPSNKVTEKGKDVELRCDPISGHTALYWYRQSLGQGLEFLIYFQGNSAPDKSGLPSDRFSAERTGGSVSTLTIQRTQQEDSAVYLCASSLLTGTVEKLFFGSGTQLSVL.

This clone was counted a single time. The chain carries TRBV27 and TRBJ1-4; TRBD1 might be the D (5 bases). V lost 3 bases, J lost 8 bases, and 13 bases lay in between. Germline CDR1 MNHEY, CDR2 SMNVEV (reference sequence). There are 14 residues in the CDR3. The CDR3 bases are TGTGCCAGCAGTTTGTTAGGGGCGCAGGAAAAACTGTTTTTT. It translates to CASSLLGAQEKLFF.

This chain connects TRBV11-2 to TRBJ1-2, with 9 bases that match TRBD1. CDR1 is SGHAT and CDR2 is FQNNGV in the germline V gene. Trimming took 2 bases from V and 4 from J; bases not matched to a gene: 8. The CDR3 spans 16 residues. The CDR3 nucleotides read TGTGCCAGCAGCTTATGGGGACAGGGAACATCCTATGGCTACACCTTC. Protein product: CASSLWGQGTSYGYTF.

The genes are TRBV4-1 and TRBJ2-4; D gene uncertain. Trimming stripped 0 bases from V and 6 bases from J, with 12 bases between. The CDR3 is 15 amino acids. Germline-derived CDR1 and CDR2 are MGHRA and YSYEKL. CDR3 sequence: CASSQEWPGTNIQYF. CDR3 coding DNA: TGCGCCAGCAGCCAAGAATGGCCAGGAACAAACATTCAGTACTTC.

This sequence joins TRBV25-1 and TRBJ2-1, with 8 bases that match TRBD2. The CDR3 is 15 residues long. Germline V gene sequence: CDR1 MGHDK, CDR2 SYGVNS. The trim removed 6 bases at V and 5 bases at J, leaving 9 bases unmatched. DNA for the CDR3: TGTGCCAGCAGGTTGGGCACTAGCGGTAACAATGAGCAGTTCTTC. Amino acid sequence: CASRLGTSGNNEQFF.

The CDR3 bases are TGTGCCAGCATGGGGTGGGGGGGGGCCGGGGAGACCCAGTACTTC. The encoded protein is CASMGWGGAGETQYF. This chain connects TRBV2 to TRBJ2-5; perhaps TRBD2 as D (7 bases). V lost 7 bases, J lost 5 bases, and 20 bases lay in between. Germline V gene sequence: CDR1 SNHLY, CDR2 FYNNEI. The CDR3 is 15 residues long. The complete variable domain, with remaining parts taken from reference TRBV2 and TRBJ2-5, reads EPEVTQTPSHQVTQMGQEVILRCVPISNHLYFYWYRQILGQKVEFLVSFYNNEISEKSEIFDDQFSVERPDGSNFTLKIRSTKLEDSAMYFCASMGWGGAGETQYFGPGTRLLVL.

CDR3 nucleotide sequence: TGTGCCAGCAGCTTACGTTTTGGGGCTGATGGCTACACCTTC. Amino acid sequence: CASSLRFGADGYTF. The rearrangement uses TRBV11-1 and TRBJ1-2, with TRBD1 as a possible D gene (5 bases). The germline gives CDR1 SGHAT, CDR2 FQDESV (reference sequence). The CDR3 is 14 residues long. Between the trimmed V and J ends, which lost 2 bases and 6 bases, there was a span of 13 bases.

The chain employs TRBV6-5 and TRBJ1-5; D may be TRBD1 (5 bases). V gave up 0 bases and J gave up 2 bases, with 11 bases separating them. Germline lookup yields CDR1 MNHEY and CDR2 SVGAGI. The CDR3 has 16 amino acids. The CDR3 reads CASSYSGQGGNQPQHF. CDR3 coding DNA: TGTGCCAGCAGTTACTCGGGGCAGGGTGGCAATCAGCCCCAGCATTTT.

The J gene is TRBJ1-1, the V gene TRBV7-9; no clear D. The CDR3 runs 15 residues. V was clipped by 3 bases and J by 8 bases, with 19 bases between them. Germline V gives CDR1 SEHNR, CDR2 FQNEAQ (reference sequence). Here the CDR3 DNA reads TGTGCCAGCAGCTTTGAGGGCCTCAAGGGTACCGAAGCTTTCTTT. Protein sequence: CASSFEGLKGTEAFF.

The chain joins TRBV18 to TRBJ2-5, with D unclear. V lost 6 bases to trimming and J lost 0 bases, with 17 bases between them. From germline, CDR1 is KGHSH and CDR2 LQKENI. This CDR3 has 16 residues. The CDR3 region has the DNA TGTGCCAGCTCCCCCATCTCGTACACTAACCAAGAGACCCAGTACTTC. Residues: CASSPISYTNQETQYF. The complete variable domain, with remaining parts taken from reference TRBV18 and TRBJ2-5, reads NAGVMQNPRHLVRRRGQEARLRCSPMKGHSHVYWYRQLPEEGLKFMVYLQKENIIDESGMPKERFSAEFPKEGPSILRIQQVVRGDSAAYFCASSPISYTNQETQYFGPGTRLLVL.

CDR3 sequence reads: CASSYPDRHSGNTIYF. Written as DNA, the CDR3 is TGTGCCAGCAGTTACCCTGACAGGCACTCTGGAAACACCATATATTTT. The V and J genes are TRBV7-9 and TRBJ1-3; tentatively, D is TRBD1 (6 bases). Between the trimmed V and J ends, which lost 6 bases and 0 bases, there was a span of 15 bases. The length of the CDR3 is 16 residues. The germline V gene has CDR1 SEHNR and CDR2 FQNEAQ (reference sequence).

This clone was detected only once. The chain has TRBV4-2 and TRBJ2-2; 10 nucleotides match TRBD2. Trimming cost V 5 bases and J 8 bases; bases outside gene matches: 8. CDR3 length equals 15 residues. Germline V gene sequence: CDR1 LGHNA, CDR2 YNFKEQ. DNA for the CDR3: TGTGCCAGCAGCGAGCCTAGCGGGAGAAGGGGGGAGCTGTTTTTT. It translates to CASSEPSGRRGELFF.

The chain joins TRBV19 to TRBJ2-3, with D possibly being TRBD1 (6 bases). Germline loops: CDR1 LNHDA, CDR2 SQIVND (reference sequence). The CDR3 is made up of 14 amino acids. Trimming left V 6 bases short and J 4 bases short, with 14 bases between. The CDR3 DNA sequence: TGTGCCAGTAGGGACCAGGGGATCCCAGATACGCAGTATTTT. This codes for CASRDQGIPDTQYF.

This chain uses TRBV30 with TRBJ1-3; D uncertain. Germline CDR1 and CDR2: GTSNPN and SVGIG (reference sequence). Trimming left V 3 bases short and J 2 bases short, with 11 bases between. The CDR3 has 14 amino acids. CDR3 sequence (DNA): TGTGCCTGGAGCCTCGGGAATACTGGAAACACCATATATTTT. Encoded protein: CAWSLGNTGNTIYF. Filled out from reference TRBV30 and TRBJ1-3, the complete variable domain reads SQTIHQWPATLVQPVGSPLSLECTVEGTSNPNLYWYRQAAGRGLQLLFYSVGIGQISSEVPQNLSASRPQDRQFILSSKKLLLSDSGFYLCAWSLGNTGNTIYFGEGSWLTVV.

V and J are TRBV11-2 and TRBJ1-4; no reliable D call. The CDR3 is 15 residues long. CDR1 and CDR2 (germline): SGHAT, FQNNGV. Between the trimmed V and J ends, which lost 5 bases and 7 bases, there was a span of 17 bases. CDR3 sequence (DNA): TGTGCCAGCAGCCCGAACGCAGGAGGCGGTGAAAAACTGTTTTTT. Its protein product is CASSPNAGGGEKLFF.

This clone came up once. The chain joins TRBV29-1 to TRBJ2-3; the D is unclear. CDR3 length: 13 residues. The V gene lost 6 bases and the J gene lost 2 bases, with 12 bases spanning the gap. The germline V gene encodes CDR1 SQVTM and CDR2 ANQGSEA. The CDR3 here is CSVAGQLTDTQYF. In nucleotides, the CDR3 is TGCAGCGTCGCAGGTCAGCTCACAGATACGCAGTATTTT.

The genes are TRBV18 and TRBJ1-6; D gene unclear. The CDR3 loop spans 18 amino acids. V lost 3 bases to trimming and J lost 9 bases, with 24 bases between them. Germline CDR1 is KGHSH and CDR2 is LQKENI. CDR3 nucleotide sequence: TGTGCCAGCTCACCCGTGGTGGGCAAAACTGTTCACGGTTCACCCCTCCACTTT. Translating gives CASSPVVGKTVHGSPLHF.

The chain recombines TRBV15 with TRBJ2-3, with a weak D call TRBD2 (6 bases). Trimming took 3 bases from V and 2 from J, leaving 15 bases between them. The CDR3 contains 16 residues. CDR1 and CDR2 (germline): LNHNV, YYDKDF (reference sequence). In DNA, the CDR3 is TGTGCCACCAGCAGTGTTCTTAGCGGAGCCACAGATACGCAGTATTTT. Its translation: CATSSVLSGATDTQYF.

This chain joins TRBV10-2 and TRBJ1-5, with TRBD1 identical over 7 bases. The CDR3 sequence is 13 residues long. V shed 7 bases, J shed 4 bases, and the junction held 4 bases outside the gene matches. CDR1 WSHSY and CDR2 SAAADI come from the germline V gene. The CDR3 region is CASMGQYNQPQHF. Written as DNA, the CDR3 is TGCGCCAGCATGGGACAGTATAATCAGCCCCAGCATTTT.

The chain uses TRBV5-1 and TRBJ2-5; the D gene is possibly TRBD1 (5 bases). The CDR3 contains 12 residues. The V gene's germline CDR1 is SGHRS and CDR2 YFSETQ. Trimming pared 6 bases from V and 2 bases from J, leaving 8 bases between. The CDR3 sequence: CASMAGQETQYF. DNA of the CDR3: TGCGCCAGCATGGCAGGGCAAGAGACCCAGTACTTC.

The CDR3: CASSYAQEEQYF. The CDR3 DNA reads as TGTGCCAGCAGTTACGCCCAGGAAGAGCAGTACTTC. The chain links TRBV6-6 to TRBJ2-7; D is unresolved. Germline CDR1 and CDR2: MNHNY and SVGAGI (reference sequence). V was shortened by 2 bases and J by 7 bases, with 9 bases between the two germline ends. This CDR3 is 12 amino acids long.

CDR3 sequence (DNA): TGTGCCAGCCCGTTCGGGGAGAGGAACACCGGGGAGCTGTTTTTT. It translates to CASPFGERNTGELFF. This chain links TRBV7-9 with TRBJ2-2; perhaps TRBD2 as D (5 bases). The CDR3 is 15 residues long. Looked up from germline, CDR1 is SEHNR and CDR2 is FQNEAQ (reference sequence). Between the trimmed V and J ends, which lost 8 bases and 1 base, there was a span of 14 bases.

V gene TRBV6-6 combines with J gene TRBJ2-7; no clear D. The CDR3 consists of 12 residues. From germline, CDR1 is MNHNY and CDR2 SVGAGI (reference sequence). Trimming shortened V by 10 bases and J by 7 bases, and 17 bases separated the two germline ends. CDR3: CAIGYTESEQYF. In nucleotides, the CDR3 is TGTGCCATCGGCTATACGGAGTCGGAGCAGTACTTC.

The J gene is TRBJ2-1, the V gene TRBV15; D call uncertain. Germline CDR1 and CDR2: LNHNV and YYDKDF (reference sequence). The germline V and J ends were trimmed by 1 base and 4 bases, with 5 bases remaining between them. The CDR3 consists of 13 residues. The CDR3 is CATSRVRYNEQFF. CDR3 nucleotides: TGTGCCACCAGCAGAGTACGGTACAATGAGCAGTTCTTC.

The rearrangement uses TRBV9 and TRBJ1-2; the match to TRBD1 covers 7 bases. The V gene end was trimmed by 0 bases and the J gene end by 3 bases; junction bases not matched to a gene: 5. In germline, CDR1 is SGDLS, CDR2 YYNGEE. The CDR3 covers 15 residues. The CDR3 DNA follows: TGTGCCAGCAGCGTAGGTAAAGGGGGCTACTATGGCTACACCTTC. It yields the protein CASSVGKGGYYGYTF.

The genes are TRBV15 and TRBJ2-3, with 14 bases identical to TRBD2. This CDR3 spans 16 amino acids. J lost 6 bases, V lost 3 bases, and 5 bases had no gene match. CDR1 and CDR2 (germline): LNHNV, YYDKDF (reference sequence). In DNA, the CDR3 is TGTGCCACCAGCAGTCGACTAGCGGGGGGGCCTGATACGCAGTATTTT. This encodes CATSSRLAGGPDTQYF.